This TCR beta chain was profiled in a study of cytomegalovirus exposure and HLA in healthy donors. With 60 Vbeta and 13 Jbeta primers, the PCR was carried out. The repertoire was sequenced with immunoSEQ multiplex PCR; TCRdb's copy has only in-frame clones and lacks some. Altogether around 100,000 clones are present, about 74% being singletons, with the ten largest covering roughly 5.6%. This clone appeared a few times. Material: PBMCs. The TCR comes from a female donor in good health and CMV-seropositive.

Here the CDR3 DNA reads TGTGCCAGCTCACCGACAGGGGCGGACGGGAATGAGCAGTTCTTC. It is translated as CASSPTGADGNEQFF. This chain joins TRBV18 and TRBJ2-1, with 8 positions matching TRBD1. This CDR3 region has 15 residues. The trim removed 3 bases at V and 7 bases at J, leaving 8 bases unmatched. Germline CDR1 reads KGHSH; CDR2 reads LQKENI.